The clone carrying this T cell receptor (beta chain) was observed many times. V was trimmed by 6 bases and J by 1 base, leaving 12 bases between them. Germline loops: CDR1 SNHLY, CDR2 FYNNEI. The CDR3 runs 14 residues. The data are from a study of early T cells in non-severe SARS-CoV-2 infection. TCRdb analysed the 5' RACE reads with MiXCR anew, one entry per CDR3 protein. The table has more than 65,000 distinct CDR3 sequences, approximately 14% seen once. The chain links TRBV2 to TRBJ1-1; D may be TRBD1 (5 bases). Sequenced sample: whole blood. This TCR was recovered from an adult who was a healthcare worker with PCR-confirmed SARS-CoV-2 infection or an uninfected control (not recorded which). As DNA, the CDR3 is TGTGCCAGCAGGACAGCGGGGGAGAACACTGAAGCTTTCTTT. The encoded protein is CASRTAGENTEAFF.